Below are 21 T cell receptor beta chains sequenced from a single sample in a study of CD4+ T cells in melanoma. Libraries were prepared by immunoSEQ multiplex PCR; TCRdb keeps only in-frame clonotypes and omits some of them. The sample carries over 100,000 clones, roughly 90% recorded once. Sequencing input: peripheral blood. The origin of the receptors is a human donor with melanoma.

The gene calls are TRBV11-3 and TRBJ2-2; 7 nucleotides match TRBD1. This CDR3 is 14 amino acids long. V lost 5 bases, J lost 6 bases, and 6 bases stayed unmatched. Germline lookup yields CDR1 SGHNT and CDR2 YENEEA. In DNA, the CDR3 is TGTGCCAGCAGCCTAACAGGGGTCGCCGGGGAGCTGTTTTTT. Protein: CASSLTGVAGELFF.

The V call is TRBV18, the J call TRBJ1-1; D not certain. Trimming removed 2 bases from V and 1 base from J, with 8 bases in between. CDR1 and CDR2 (germline): KGHSH, LQKENI. The CDR3 covers 14 residues. CDR3 sequence reads: CASSPASWNTEAFF. The CDR3 nucleotides are TGTGCCAGCTCACCAGCCAGCTGGAACACTGAAGCTTTCTTT.

The V and J genes are TRBV6-5 and TRBJ2-1; D possibly corresponds to TRBD2 (5 bases). The CDR3 covers 14 residues. Germline V gene data show CDR1 as MNHEY and CDR2 as SVGAGI. Trimming cost V 6 bases and J 3 bases, with 12 bases left between them. CDR3 sequence (DNA): TGTGCCAGCAGGTCCACGGGGAGCTACAATGAGCAGTTCTTC. Translated, it gives CASRSTGSYNEQFF.

The rearrangement uses TRBV28 and TRBJ2-7; 8 bases match TRBD1. The CDR3 consists of 15 residues. Germline V lookup: CDR1 MDHEN, CDR2 SYDVKM. V dropped 8 bases and J dropped 1; count of bases not matched to a gene: 10. The CDR3 spells CASSSRDRISYEQYF. CDR3 DNA: TGTGCCAGCTCATCCCGGGACAGGATTTCCTACGAGCAGTACTTC. The variable domain in full, with the rest retrieved from reference TRBV28 and TRBJ2-7, is DVKVTQSSRYLVKRTGEKVFLECVQDMDHENMFWYRQDPGLGLRLIYFSYDVKMKEKGDIPEGYSVSREKKERFSLILESASTNQTSMYLCASSSRDRISYEQYFGPGTRLTVT.

CDR3 loop: CASSISAAGYSNQPQHF. CDR3 DNA: TGTGCCAGTAGTATTTCGGCGGCAGGGTATAGCAATCAGCCCCAGCATTTT. This sequence joins TRBV19 and TRBJ1-5; a weak D match, TRBD1 (5 bases). V was trimmed by 3 bases and J by 0 bases, leaving 15 bases between them. Germline V lookup: CDR1 LNHDA, CDR2 SQIVND (reference sequence). The CDR3 is made up of 17 amino acids.

V is TRBV27 and J is TRBJ2-7, with D perhaps matching TRBD2 (6 bases). V lost 0 bases, J lost 7 bases, and 13 bases lay in between. The germline CDR1 and CDR2 sequences are MNHEY and SMNVEV (reference sequence). The CDR3 contains 14 residues. The CDR3 DNA sequence: TGTGCCAGCAGTTTATCGGGCAGGGCGGGGGAGCAGTACTTC. Amino acid sequence: CASSLSGRAGEQYF.

V is TRBV9 and J is TRBJ1-3; 11 nucleotides agree with TRBD1. J was trimmed by 2 bases and V by 7 bases; bases with no gene match: 5. The CDR3 has 15 amino acids. Germline CDR1 SGDLS, CDR2 YYNGEE. The CDR3 loop is CASSEDRGPGNTIYF. For the CDR3, the DNA is TGTGCCAGCTCAGAGGACAGGGGGCCTGGAAACACCATATATTTT.

Comment on this clone: Other DNA sequences from this sample encode an identical CDR3 as well. V and J are TRBV5-1 and TRBJ2-6, with unresolved D. The germline V and J ends were trimmed by 0 bases and 1 base, with 5 bases remaining between them. The CDR3 is made up of 15 amino acids. Looked up from germline, CDR1 is SGHRS and CDR2 is YFSETQ. CDR3 amino acids: CASSLAGSGANVLTF. CDR3 coding DNA: TGCGCCAGCAGCTTGGCCGGTTCTGGGGCCAACGTCCTGACTTTC.

The CDR3 DNA is TGTGCCAGCAGCTTCGGGACAGGCCGTCGTGGCTACACCTTC. This translates into CASSFGTGRRGYTF. V gene TRBV28 combines with J gene TRBJ1-2; 8 bases are shared with TRBD1. The CDR3 has 14 residues. CDR1 is MDHEN and CDR2 is SYDVKM in the germline V gene. J gave up 7 bases and V 6 bases, and 10 bases lay outside the gene matches.

This rearrangement joins TRBV28 to TRBJ1-1, with no clear D. Deletions cut 7 bases from V and 0 bases from J, with 9 bases between. The germline gives CDR1 MDHEN, CDR2 SYDVKM. This CDR3 spans 13 amino acids. CDR3 nucleotide sequence: TGTGCCAGCAATATCCCGTTGAACACTGAAGCTTTCTTT. Translation: CASNIPLNTEAFF. Full variable domain (missing parts from reference TRBV28 and TRBJ1-1): DVKVTQSSRYLVKRTGEKVFLECVQDMDHENMFWYRQDPGLGLRLIYFSYDVKMKEKGDIPEGYSVSREKKERFSLILESASTNQTSMYLCASNIPLNTEAFFGQGTRLTVV.

The V and J genes are TRBV5-4 and TRBJ1-5; the D gene is possibly TRBD1 (5 bases). This CDR3 region has 16 residues. Per germline, CDR1 SGHNT and CDR2 YYREEE (reference sequence). Trimming took 2 bases from V and 0 from J, leaving 12 bases between them. The CDR3 protein is CASSLGAPDSNQPQHF. As DNA, the CDR3 is TGTGCCAGCAGCTTAGGGGCTCCCGATAGCAATCAGCCCCAGCATTTT.

The gene calls are TRBV7-3 and TRBJ1-1, with TRBD1 identical over 7 bases. Germline lookup yields CDR1 SGHTA and CDR2 FQGTGA. The CDR3 runs to 15 residues. The junction had 9 bases not matched to a gene; V was cut back by 5 bases and J by 3 bases. In nucleotides, the CDR3 is TGTGCCAGCAGCACCACCCAGACAGGGTACACTGAAGCTTTCTTT. This translates into CASSTTQTGYTEAFF.

V usage is TRBV19 and J usage is TRBJ1-5; TRBD1 matches at 7 bases. J gave up 0 bases and V 6 bases, and 5 bases lay outside the gene matches. Germline values: CDR1 LNHDA, CDR2 SQIVND (reference sequence). This CDR3 comprises 15 residues. Written as DNA, the CDR3 is TGTGCCAGTAGAAAAGGACAGGATAGCAATCAGCCCCAGCATTTT. This sequence encodes CASRKGQDSNQPQHF.

The rearrangement links TRBV4-3 to TRBJ2-1, with D perhaps matching TRBD1 (6 bases). The V end was cut by 0 bases, the J end by 7 bases, with 13 bases between. Per germline, CDR1 LGHNA and CDR2 YSLEER. The CDR3 length is 15 residues. The CDR3 region has the DNA TGCGCCAGCAGCCAAGACAGGACAGACCGAAATGAGCAGTTCTTC. It yields the protein CASSQDRTDRNEQFF.

The J gene is TRBJ2-7, the V gene TRBV7-8, with TRBD2 matching 14 bases. This CDR3 has 15 residues. V trimming: 4 bases; J trimming: 4 bases; junction bases outside the gene matches: 3. Germline CDR1 is SGHVS and CDR2 is FQNEAQ. CDR3 protein: CASSWGLAGEYEQYF. The CDR3 nucleotides read TGTGCCAGCAGCTGGGGACTAGCGGGAGAGTACGAGCAGTACTTC. Full variable domain (missing parts from reference TRBV7-8 and TRBJ2-7): GAGVSQSPRYKVAKRGQDVALRCDPISGHVSLFWYQQALGQGPEFLTYFQNEAQLDKSGLPSDRFFAERPEGSVSTLKIQRTQQEDSAVYLCASSWGLAGEYEQYFGPGTRLTVT.

CDR3 sequence: CASSFGGTGNTIYF. Here the CDR3 DNA reads TGTGCCAGCAGTTTCGGAGGTACTGGAAACACCATATATTTT. This chain joins TRBV7-2 and TRBJ1-3; D is unresolved. V was pared by 6 bases and J by 2 bases, with 11 bases between. CDR3 length equals 14 residues. CDR1 and CDR2 (germline): SGHTA, FQGNSA.

The rearrangement uses TRBV6-4 and TRBJ2-1; D might be TRBD1 or TRBD2, each matching 6 bases. V lost 2 bases, J lost 2 bases, and 13 bases lay in between. In germline, CDR1 is MRHNA, CDR2 SNTAGT. The CDR3 length is 16 residues. CDR3 protein: CASSDIWGAAYNEQFF. The CDR3 nucleotides are TGTGCCAGCAGTGACATCTGGGGGGCAGCCTACAATGAGCAGTTCTTC.

This clone was counted a single time. The chain recombines TRBV12-5 with TRBJ1-5; D is ambiguous. Germline values: CDR1 LGHNT, CDR2 FRNRAP. This CDR3 comprises 12 residues. V was cut by 6 bases and J by 2 bases, with 5 bases left in between. The CDR3 is CASGRGNQPQHF. The CDR3 DNA reads TGTGCTAGTGGCAGAGGCAATCAGCCCCAGCATTTT.

The chain carries TRBV10-3 and TRBJ2-7; 7 bases match TRBD1. The V gene's germline CDR1 is ENHRY and CDR2 SYGVKD. The CDR3 sequence is 13 residues long. V lost 6 bases and J lost 3; bases outside the gene matches: 5. The CDR3 region has the DNA TGTGCCATCAGCGCAGGGGGATACTACGAGCAGTACTTC. Protein: CAISAGGYYEQYF.

The chain joins TRBV5-1 to TRBJ2-1, with 9 bases aligning to TRBD2. Germline values: CDR1 SGHRS, CDR2 YFSETQ. The V segment lost 0 bases and the J segment 6 bases; nucleotides outside the gene matches: 7. The CDR3 runs 16 residues. For the CDR3, the DNA is TGCGCCAGCAGCTTGGAGGGTAGCGGGAGTTCCAATGAGCAGTTCTTC. It encodes CASSLEGSGSSNEQFF. Based on the CDR3 plus reference TRBV5-1 and TRBJ2-1, the full variable domain is KAGVTQTPRYLIKTRGQQVTLSCSPISGHRSVSWYQQTPGQGLQFLFEYFSETQRNKGNFPGRFSGRQFSNSRSEMNVSTLELGDSALYLCASSLEGSGSSNEQFFGPGTRLTVL.

A single count supports this clone. The rearrangement joins TRBV7-2 to TRBJ1-5, with no clear D. The CDR3 has 14 residues. Trimming removed 2 bases from V and 6 bases from J, with 11 bases in between. CDR1 and CDR2 (germline): SGHTA, FQGNSA. CDR3: CASSLFAGIQPQHF. CDR3 nucleotides: TGTGCCAGCAGCTTATTCGCGGGGATTCAGCCCCAGCATTTT.